A selection of T cell receptor beta chains follows, all from one sample in a study of CD8 T cells in ankylosing spondylitis. Using its own MiXCR run on the 5' RACE reads, TCRdb lists one record per CDR3 protein. The top ten hold 3% to 4% of the sample, which has around 490,000 distinct CDR3 sequences, 5.3% seen once. Specimen: blood, either unsorted or a sorted T cell fraction (not recorded which). The receptors here all came from a male donor with ankylosing spondylitis. Both conserved end residues are part of each CDR3. The D gene is left open where the match is weak. Size tells how often a clone was seen (once, few, many) or the class of an expanded clone, and some rows leave it out.

>TRBV29-1|13|many|TRBJ1-2|.
TGCAGCGCCGACCAGCCCGGGGCTGGAGGCTACACCTTC
CSADQPGAGGYTF
>TRBV6-5|15|many|TRBJ2-5|TRBD2
TGTGCCAGCAGTTACCTGAGGACTAGTATCGAGACCCAGTACTTC
CASSYLRTSIETQYF
>TRBV11-2|16|many|TRBJ1-2|.
TGTGCCAGCAGCTTAGATATGTCAGTCGGCGTCTATGGCTACACCTTC
CASSLDMSVGVYGYTF
>TRBV5-4|15|many|TRBJ1-1|TRBD1
TGTGCCAGCAGCCCGCCCGGGACAGGGAACACTGAAGCTTTCTTT
CASSPPGTGNTEAFF
>TRBV7-2|15|many|TRBJ2-7|.
TGTGCCAGCAGCTTAGGGGGAGCAGCGACCTACGAGCAGTACTTC
CASSLGGAATYEQYF
>TRBV4-2|12|many|TRBJ1-5|.
TGTGCCAGCAGCCAAGGAGGTCAGCCCCAGCATTTT
CASSQGGQPQHF
>TRBV29-1|13|many|TRBJ2-5|TRBD1
TGCAGCGTTGACAGGGGGCTGAAAGAGACCCAGTACTTC
CSVDRGLKETQYF
>TRBV4-1|14|many|TRBJ1-1|.
TGCGCCAGCAGCCAAGTCGGATCGAACACTGAAGCTTTCTTT
CASSQVGSNTEAFF
>TRBV20-1|13|many|TRBJ2-7|.
TGCAGTGCCGACGGACCTAGCTCCTACGAGCAGTACTTC
CSADGPSSYEQYF
>TRBV27|13|many|TRBJ1-2|.
TGTGCCAGCAGTTTGTCTGATACCCATGGCTACACCTTC
CASSLSDTHGYTF
>TRBV7-7|14|many|TRBJ2-2|.
TGTGCTAGCAGCTTAGCGGCGGGTACCGGGGAGCTGTTTTTT
CASSLAAGTGELFF
>TRBV9|17|many|TRBJ2-1|.
TGTGCCAGCAGTCGTAGGGTAGGACCTTTTACCAGCAATGAGCAGTTCTTC
CASSRRVGPFTSNEQFF
>TRBV7-9|16|.|TRBJ2-7|TRBD1
TGTGCCAGCAGCCGCGACCCGGGACAGGGGGTTAACGAGCAGTACTTC
CASSRDPGQGVNEQYF
>TRBV6-1|17|few|TRBJ1-6|TRBD1
TGTGCCAGCAGTACAGGACAGGCATTCTCACCGGGATCACCCCTCCACTTT
CASSTGQAFSPGSPLHF
>TRBV20-1|14|many|TRBJ1-5|.
TGCAGTGCTAGAGAAACGGCGGGACTTCTTCCACAGCATTTT
CSARETAGLLPQHF
>TRBV20-1|15|many|TRBJ1-1|.
TGCAGTGCTAGTACGAGGGATGGTAGTGGCACTGAAGCTTTCTTT
CSASTRDGSGTEAFF
>TRBV6-2/TRBV6-3|17|many|TRBJ2-1|TRBD2
TGTGCCAGCAGCCGGGGGACTAGCGGCTTCTCCTACAATGAGCAGTTCTTC
CASSRGTSGFSYNEQFF
>TRBV3-1|15|.|TRBJ1-1|.
TGTGCCAGCAGCCAGGGAGGGGGTCCGAACACTGAAGCTTTCTTT
CASSQGGGPNTEAFF
>TRBV28|13|many|TRBJ1-5|TRBD1
TGTGCCAGCGAACAGGGGAGGGGACAGCCCCAGCATTTT
CASEQGRGQPQHF
>TRBV11-2|12|.|TRBJ1-2|.
TGTGCCAGCAGCTTAGGAGACACTGGGGGCTCCTTC
CASSLGDTGGSF
>TRBV11-2|14|few|TRBJ2-7|.
TGTGCCAGCAGCCCAAAAGGGGGGGTGGGGGAGCAGTACTTC
CASSPKGGVGEQYF
>TRBV12-3/TRBV12-4|14|many|TRBJ2-7|.
TGTGCCAGCAGTTTACTGGGGCGTTCCTACGAGCAGTACTTC
CASSLLGRSYEQYF
>TRBV20-1|14|many|TRBJ2-1|TRBD2
TGCAGTGTCCGGACTAGCGGAAAAAACAATGAGCAGTTCTTC
CSVRTSGKNNEQFF
>TRBV6-2/TRBV6-3|14|many|TRBJ1-1|TRBD1
TGTGCCAGCAGTTACGAGACAGGGGACACTGAAGCTTTCTTT
CASSYETGDTEAFF
>TRBV7-9|17|.|TRBJ2-1|.
TGTGCCAGCAGCCTAGGGGCGGAGCCTAGCTCCTACAATGAGCAGTTCTTC
CASSLGAEPSSYNEQFF
>TRBV7-2|15|many|TRBJ2-3|.
TGTGCCAGCAGCTCGGGGGGACACTTCACAGATACGCAGTATTTT
CASSSGGHFTDTQYF
>TRBV20-1|14|.|TRBJ2-7|.
TGCAGTGCTAGAGAGCGACCCCTTTCCTACGAGCAGTACTTC
CSARERPLSYEQYF
>TRBV3-1|14|many|TRBJ1-5|.
TGTGCCAGCAGCCAGTTATATAGCAATCAGCCCCAGCATTTT
CASSQLYSNQPQHF
>TRBV4-3|17|.|TRBJ2-1|TRBD2
TGCGCCAGCAGCCAAGATCCCCGGCGGGGGTACTACAATGAGCAGTTCTTC
CASSQDPRRGYYNEQFF
>TRBV20-1|11|.|TRBJ2-7|.
TGCAGTGCTGGCCGAACGGGCGAGCAGTACTTC
CSAGRTGEQYF
>TRBV24-1|14|many|TRBJ1-2|TRBD1
TGTGCCACCAGTGATGCGCGGGACAGTTATGGCTACACCTTC
CATSDARDSYGYTF
>TRBV24-1|17|many|TRBJ1-2|.
TGTGCCACCAGTGGCCCTCGGGGGGAGGAAGCAAACTATGGCTACACCTTC
CATSGPRGEEANYGYTF
>TRBV20-1|15|few|TRBJ2-5|.
TGCAGTGCTACCAGGGACGCCTGGGAGGAGGAGACCCAGTACTTC
CSATRDAWEEETQYF
>TRBV27|15|many|TRBJ2-3|TRBD2
TGTGCCAGCAGTTTCTTGCGGGAGGGCCGATATACGCAGTATTTT
CASSFLREGRYTQYF
>TRBV11-2|15|many|TRBJ2-1|TRBD2
TGTGCCAGCAGCCAGACTAGCGGGGGAAACAATGAGCAGTTCTTC
CASSQTSGGNNEQFF
>TRBV7-9|13|many|TRBJ1-4|.
TGTGCCAGCAGCCTACCGCCTAATGAAAAACTGTTTTTT
CASSLPPNEKLFF
>TRBV27|14|.|TRBJ2-7|.
TGTGCCAGCAAGGAGGTGGCAGCCTCCTACGAGCAGTACTTC
CASKEVAASYEQYF
>TRBV7-2|12|many|TRBJ1-1|.
TGTGCCAGCGGGGACCGCCTGGGTGAAGCTTTCTTT
CASGDRLGEAFF
>TRBV10-3|13|many|TRBJ1-6|.
TGTGCCATCAGTGAGACTCCAAATTCACCCCTCCACTTT
CAISETPNSPLHF
>TRBV5-6|17|many|TRBJ1-3|.
TGTGCCAGCAGCCCAAACCCATTTACAGAGGCTGGAAACACCATATATTTT
CASSPNPFTEAGNTIYF
>TRBV20-1|14|few|TRBJ2-3|.
TGCAGTGCTAGAGATGCAGGGAGCACAGATACGCAGTATTTT
CSARDAGSTDTQYF
>TRBV7-9|15|many|TRBJ2-5|.
TGTGCCAGCAGCTTCCCCCGTCGGCTCGGGGAGACCCAGTACTTC
CASSFPRRLGETQYF
>TRBV4-1|16|many|TRBJ1-2|.
TGCGCCAGCAGCCAACCTACGAGAGGTTTTAACTATGGCTACACCTTC
CASSQPTRGFNYGYTF
>TRBV30|11|few|TRBJ2-7|.
TGTGCCTGGAGTTTAGGGAGGCAGCAGTACTTC
CAWSLGRQQYF
>TRBV29-1|13|few|TRBJ2-7|TRBD2
TGCAGCGTTAAGCGGGATGTAAACTACGAGCAGTACTTC
CSVKRDVNYEQYF
>TRBV12-3/TRBV12-4|12|many|TRBJ2-5|.
TGTGCCAGCAGTTTAGCGGCCGGGGCCCAGTACTTC
CASSLAAGAQYF
>TRBV6-1|13|many|TRBJ1-3|.
TGTGCCAGCGGGACTGATCCTGGAAACACCATATATTTT
CASGTDPGNTIYF
>TRBV7-2|14|.|TRBJ2-3|TRBD2
TGTGCCAGCAGCTCTAGCGGTGGGGGAGATACGCAGTATTTT
CASSSSGGGDTQYF
>TRBV12-3/TRBV12-4|13|many|TRBJ1-6|.
TGTGCCAGCAGGAGCGTCCCTAATTCACCCCTCCACTTT
CASRSVPNSPLHF
>TRBV7-9|17|many|TRBJ2-1|.
TGTGCCAGCAGTCAGCCGTACGGGAGTGGGACCTACAATGAGCAGTTCTTC
CASSQPYGSGTYNEQFF
>TRBV5-1|16|few|TRBJ1-1|.
TGCGCCAGCAGCTTGGTAGGGGGGGGCATGAACACTGAAGCTTTCTTT
CASSLVGGGMNTEAFF
>TRBV6-2/TRBV6-3|16|many|TRBJ2-1|.
TGTGCCAGCAGTTCTCCGGACCCGAGCTCCTACAATGAGCAGTTCTTC
CASSSPDPSSYNEQFF
>TRBV7-2|13|many|TRBJ1-3|.
TGTGCCAGCTCCCGAGTAAACCGAAACACCATATATTTT
CASSRVNRNTIYF
>TRBV6-5|13|many|TRBJ1-1|.
TGTGCCAGCAGTTATGGGAAGAACACTGAAGCTTTCTTT
CASSYGKNTEAFF
>TRBV20-1|16|.|TRBJ2-1|.
TGCAGTGCTAGTTGGGCGGGGGCGGACTCCTACAATGAGCAGTTCTTC
CSASWAGADSYNEQFF